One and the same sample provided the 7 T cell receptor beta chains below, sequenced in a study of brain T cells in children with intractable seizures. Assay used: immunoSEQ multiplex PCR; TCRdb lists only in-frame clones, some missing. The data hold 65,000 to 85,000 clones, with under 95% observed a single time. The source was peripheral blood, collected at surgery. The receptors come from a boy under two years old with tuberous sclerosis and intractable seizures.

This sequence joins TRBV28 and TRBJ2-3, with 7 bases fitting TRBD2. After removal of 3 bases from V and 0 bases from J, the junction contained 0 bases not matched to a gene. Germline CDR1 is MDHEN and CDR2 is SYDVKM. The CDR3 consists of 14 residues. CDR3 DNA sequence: TGTGCCAGCAGTTTTAGCGGGAGCACAGATACGCAGTATTTT. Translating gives CASSFSGSTDTQYF.

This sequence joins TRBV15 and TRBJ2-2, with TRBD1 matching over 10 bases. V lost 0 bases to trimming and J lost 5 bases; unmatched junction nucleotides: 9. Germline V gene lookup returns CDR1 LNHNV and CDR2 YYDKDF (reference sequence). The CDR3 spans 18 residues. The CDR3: CATSRDAGQGFWTGELFF. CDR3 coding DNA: TGTGCCACCAGCAGAGACGCGGGACAGGGGTTCTGGACCGGGGAGCTGTTTTTT.

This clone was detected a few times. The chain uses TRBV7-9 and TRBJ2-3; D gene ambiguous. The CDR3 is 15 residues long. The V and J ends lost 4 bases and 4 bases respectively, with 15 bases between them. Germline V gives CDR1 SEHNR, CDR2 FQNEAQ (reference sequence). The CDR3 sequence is CASSSTHRWADTQYF. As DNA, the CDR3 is TGTGCCAGCAGCTCAACGCACCGGTGGGCAGATACGCAGTATTTT.

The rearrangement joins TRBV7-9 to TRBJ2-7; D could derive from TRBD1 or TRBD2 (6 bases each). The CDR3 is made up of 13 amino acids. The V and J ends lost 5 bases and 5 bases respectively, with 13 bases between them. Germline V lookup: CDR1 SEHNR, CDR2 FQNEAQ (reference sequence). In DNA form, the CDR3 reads TGTGCCAGCAGCGCCCCGGGGGCCAACGAGCAGTACTTC. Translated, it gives CASSAPGANEQYF.

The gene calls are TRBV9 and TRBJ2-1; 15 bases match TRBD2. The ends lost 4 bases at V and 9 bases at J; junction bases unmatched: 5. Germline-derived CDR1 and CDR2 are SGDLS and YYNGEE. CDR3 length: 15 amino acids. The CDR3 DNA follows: TGTGCCAGCAGCAAGGGACTAGCGGGGGGTGGTGAGCAGTTCTTC. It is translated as CASSKGLAGGGEQFF. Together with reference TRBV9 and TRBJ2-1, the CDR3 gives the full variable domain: DSGVTQTPKHLITATGQRVTLRCSPRSGDLSVYWYQQSLDQGLQFLIQYYNGEERAKGNILERFSAQQFPDLHSELNLSSLELGDSALYFCASSKGLAGGGEQFFGPGTRLTVL.

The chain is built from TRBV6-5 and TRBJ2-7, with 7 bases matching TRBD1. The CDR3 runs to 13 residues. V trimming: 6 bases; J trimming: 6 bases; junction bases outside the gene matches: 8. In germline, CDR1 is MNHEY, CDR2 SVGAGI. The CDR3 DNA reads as TGTGCCAGCAGGCTGATTGACAGGGCCGAGCAGTACTTC. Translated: CASRLIDRAEQYF.

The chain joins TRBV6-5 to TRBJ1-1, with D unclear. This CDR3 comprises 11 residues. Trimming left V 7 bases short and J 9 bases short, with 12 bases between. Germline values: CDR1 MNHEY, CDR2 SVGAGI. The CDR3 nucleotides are TGTGCCAGCATCGAGACGTTCCAAGCTTTCTTT. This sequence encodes CASIETFQAFF.